This T cell receptor (beta chain) was sequenced for a study of blood T cell repertoires in COVID-19. Here immunoSEQ multiplex PCR was the method, and the copy in TCRdb shows in-frame clones only, minus some. The sample has about 270,000 clones, approximately 85% seen once; the top ten hold approximately 10%. The V gene's germline CDR1 is MNHNS and CDR2 SASEGT. The CDR3 totals 14 residues. Trimming stripped 3 bases from V and 3 bases from J, with 11 bases between. This clonotype was sampled from a woman between 70 and 85 years old with acute or convalescent COVID-19. The chain joins TRBV6-1 to TRBJ1-2; D gene unclear. Sequences were obtained from peripheral blood. CDR3 residues: CASSEGGRDYGYTF. In DNA form, the CDR3 reads TGTGCCAGCAGTGAGGGAGGGCGCGACTATGGCTACACCTTC.